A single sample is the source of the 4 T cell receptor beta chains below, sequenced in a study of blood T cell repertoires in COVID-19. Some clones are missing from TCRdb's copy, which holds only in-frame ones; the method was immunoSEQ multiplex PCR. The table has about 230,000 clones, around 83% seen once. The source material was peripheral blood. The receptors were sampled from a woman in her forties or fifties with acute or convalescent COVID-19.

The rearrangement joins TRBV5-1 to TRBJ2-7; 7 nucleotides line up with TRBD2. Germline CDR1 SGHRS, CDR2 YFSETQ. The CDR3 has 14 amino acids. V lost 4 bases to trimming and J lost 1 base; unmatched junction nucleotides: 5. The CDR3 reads CASSILADSYEQYF. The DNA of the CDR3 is TGCGCCAGCAGCATCCTAGCGGATTCCTACGAGCAGTACTTC.

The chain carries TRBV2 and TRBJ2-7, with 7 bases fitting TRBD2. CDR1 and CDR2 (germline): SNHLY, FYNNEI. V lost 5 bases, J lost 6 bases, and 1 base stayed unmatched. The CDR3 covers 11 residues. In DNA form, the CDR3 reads TGTGCCAGCAGTAGGACTAGCGAGCAGTACTTC. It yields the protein CASSRTSEQYF.

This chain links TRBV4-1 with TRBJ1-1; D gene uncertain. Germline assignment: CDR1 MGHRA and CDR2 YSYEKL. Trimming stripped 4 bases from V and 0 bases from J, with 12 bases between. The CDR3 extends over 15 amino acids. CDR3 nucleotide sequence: TGCGCCAGCAGCCTACCCGGGAAGTTGAACACTGAAGCTTTCTTT. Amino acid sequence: CASSLPGKLNTEAFF.

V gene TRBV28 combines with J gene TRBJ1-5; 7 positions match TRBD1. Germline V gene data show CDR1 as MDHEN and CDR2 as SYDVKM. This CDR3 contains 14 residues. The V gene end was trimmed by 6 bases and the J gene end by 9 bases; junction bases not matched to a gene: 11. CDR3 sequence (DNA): TGTGCCAGCAGCCGGGACAGATATCAGTCGCCCCAGCATTTT. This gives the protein CASSRDRYQSPQHF.